This T cell receptor (beta chain) was documented in a study of cytomegalovirus exposure and HLA in healthy donors. Libraries were prepared by immunoSEQ multiplex PCR; TCRdb keeps only in-frame clonotypes and omits some of them. The sample holds about 130,000 clones; about 80% are singletons and the top ten take approximately 30%. With respect to this clone: Its antigen remains unknown.

Findings of the study overall: TCR beta chains numbering some 160 were designated cytomegalovirus-associated.

This sequence originates from a man under 40 in good health and CMV-seropositive. Sequenced sample: PBMCs.

This CDR3 reads CASSSLTGVLRNEQYF. DNA for the CDR3: TGTGCCAGCAGTTCTCTGACAGGGGTGCTACGGAACGAGCAGTACTTC. The genes are TRBV13 and TRBJ2-7; 8 nucleotides match TRBD1. With V trimmed by 6 bases and J by 5 bases, 15 bases remained unmatched. Per germline, CDR1 PRHDT and CDR2 FYEKMQ (reference sequence). This CDR3 region has 16 residues.